The clone carrying this T cell receptor (beta chain) was counted at least ten times. Its antigen is not identified. J lost 5 bases, V lost 4 bases, and 3 bases had no gene match. The germline V gene encodes CDR1 SGHRS and CDR2 YFSETQ. CDR3 length equals 13 residues. The entry originates in a study of T-cell memory formation after mild COVID-19. At the level of the study: TCR clusters mostly belonged to single donors.

TCRdb processed the 5' RACE reads anew with MiXCR; each CDR3 protein has one entry. Here the sample spans roughly 350,000 distinct CDR3 sequences, roughly an eighth being singletons. General observations from the study: Second-wave clones with a day 37 peak had unconfirmed SARS-CoV-2 specificity. Clones contracting day 15 to 85 were balanced CD4/CD8; later expanders leaned CD4+.

This receptor was identified in a man between 18 and 35 years old who had mild COVID-19 (a few samples of this study predate the infection). Cell type and time point are not known. The chain uses TRBV5-1 and TRBJ2-5; 9 bases line up with TRBD1. Sequences were obtained from PBMCs or a T cell subset sorted from them (not recorded which). The CDR3 sequence: CASSRGTGETQYF. The CDR3 DNA reads TGCGCCAGCAGCAGAGGGACAGGGGAGACCCAGTACTTC.